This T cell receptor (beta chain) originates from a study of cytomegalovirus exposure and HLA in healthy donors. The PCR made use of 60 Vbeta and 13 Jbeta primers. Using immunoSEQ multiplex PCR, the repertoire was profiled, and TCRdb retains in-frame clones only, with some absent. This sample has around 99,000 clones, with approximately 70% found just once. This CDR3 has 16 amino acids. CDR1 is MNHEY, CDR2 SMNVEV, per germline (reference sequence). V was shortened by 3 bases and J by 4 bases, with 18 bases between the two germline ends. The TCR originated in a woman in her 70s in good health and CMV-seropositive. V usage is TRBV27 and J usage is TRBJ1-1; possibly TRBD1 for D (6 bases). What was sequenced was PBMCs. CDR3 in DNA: TGTGCCAGCAGTTTCTCAACAGGGAGGGAAGGCACTGAAGCTTTCTTT. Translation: CASSFSTGREGTEAFF.